This TCR beta chain was captured by sequencing in a study of cytomegalovirus exposure and HLA in healthy donors. The wider study: The approximately 110 validation repertoires used the same platform as the roughly 670 first-cohort repertoires, a later analysis reported. Overall study findings and caveats: High specificity and sensitivity for cytomegalovirus status were reported for the classifier.

Only in-frame clones appear in the TCRdb table, and some are missing; sequencing was by immunoSEQ multiplex PCR. The sample shows some 170,000 clones, 80% to 90% of them seen only once. This CDR3 has 18 amino acids. V lost 0 bases, J lost 1 base, and 18 bases lay in between. Germline V gives CDR1 LGHNA, CDR2 YSLEER. On this clone: Its specificity is not known.

The sample consisted of PBMCs. The J gene is TRBJ1-1, the V gene TRBV4-3; possibly TRBD1 for D (6 bases). The source is a woman in her twenties or thirties in good health and CMV-seronegative. Written as DNA, the CDR3 is TGCGCCAGCAGCCAAGACCCCAGGGGCCCTAAGCCGAACACTGAAGCTTTCTTT. This codes for CASSQDPRGPKPNTEAFF.